The present TCR beta chain was sequenced within a study of T cells in Graves' hyperthyroidism and ophthalmopathy (dated by TCRdb to between 2018 and 2021). About the study as a whole: Peripheral blood samples were taken at initial diagnosis, before any treatment was given. TCR V-J signatures able to tell the groups apart were searched for in a discovery cohort of 90 to 100 patients, of whom around 42 had Graves' ophthalmopathy and roughly 57 had stable Graves' hyperthyroidism. Whether ophthalmopathy could be predicted prospectively was tested in an independent validation cohort made up of approximately 19 hyperthyroidism patients plus 17 patients who later progressed to ophthalmopathy. The roughly 99 discovery patients were divided at random into training and test sets in a 7:3 ratio. Thyroid tissue and blood T-cell repertoires from over 5 Graves' hyperthyroidism patients were also compared in the study. Once sampling was done, hyperthyroidism patients were given methimazole at a starting dose of 30 mg daily, whereas ophthalmopathy patients were given high-dose intravenous methylprednisolone. According to the paper, TCR Vbeta CDR3 sequencing was carried out on some 130 peripheral blood samples, which came from under 50 ophthalmopathy, roughly 75 hyperthyroidism and approximately 17 progressor patients.

Results the study describes overall, beyond this receptor: Ophthalmopathy was separated from stable hyperthyroidism by a 13 V-J signature model, with just over 85% sensitivity and roughly 81% specificity obtained in cross-validation and 80%/75% obtained in testing. Sample size was not statistically predetermined, and blinding of investigators to group allocation was not performed. Blood samples also contained most of the expanded thyroid clonotypes (frequency above 0.001), which suggests that blood repertoires may reflect thyroid immune responses. During validation, the model predicted progression to ophthalmopathy a median of around six months ahead of onset, with around 71% sensitivity and 72.22% specificity.

TCR beta CDR3 regions were amplified from RNA transcripts. The TCR CDR3 was subjected to a first round of RT-PCR using the HTBI primer set and the Qiagen OneStep RT-PCR kit. Libraries were constructed in a second round of multiplex PCR, after which size selection and purification were performed. Libraries were sequenced paired-end with 100 bp reads on an Illumina HiSeq2000. The paper's data handling went like this. SOAPnuke was used to process the raw data, removing reads that contained adapters or uncalled bases, had a mean Phred below 15, or lacked an exact match to the constant primer or identifier. COPE v1.2.5 was used to merge high-quality paired reads, and clonotypes were defined as unique nucleotide sequences. MiTCR v1.1 was used to align clonotypes to the IMGT TRBV, TRBD and TRBJ reference segments. Analysis was restricted to V-J combinations with a frequency above 0.0001, which covered roughly 99% of repertoires. The TCS score was defined as F50 (clonal expansion) divided by E x V (chaos), with BLOSUM62-based TCRdist calculated between CDR3 peptides within each V-J. Welch's t-statistics and random forest reduced roughly 530 V-J features to some 14, which were used in a naive Bayes classifier (R e1071). Using fastp trimming at Q25 and MiXCR clonotype assembly, TCRdb reanalyzed the public sequencing data and kept in-frame beta chains. Identical CDR3 protein sequences are pooled into one entry, listed with their most common genes and DNA. TCRdb's processing, not the authors' own work, is the source of the V and J calls. The sample contains fewer than 900,000 distinct CDR3 sequences, roughly 17% of them found a single time. The top ten clonotypes cover around 7.7% of the sample.

With respect to this clonotype: What this receptor recognizes is not known. No much larger clone exists at a distance of one base, and base qualities are not known.

Graves' hyperthyroidism was defined as stable when no progression to ophthalmopathy occurred over 18 months of follow-up. Hyperthyroidism patients were aged 18 to 65 years and newly diagnosed, with disease duration of less than 2 months. Any patient with an uncontrolled infection, another autoimmune disease, pregnancy or lactation was excluded. Diagnoses were based on clinical symptoms, serum thyroxine and TRAb, thyroid ultrasound and orbital computed tomography. Ficoll-Paque density gradient centrifugation was used to isolate PBMCs from around 10 ml of fresh peripheral blood. Total RNA was extracted with Trizol reagent, and quality was checked on an Agilent 2100 Bioanalyzer. V is clipped by 9 bases and J by 6 bases, and the sequence between their germline boundaries is 8 bases long. Inclusive of the bounding cysteine and phenylalanine, the CDR3 is 11 residues long. The CDR3 DNA has 33 bases and is translated from base 1. The germline V gene specifies MNHEY as CDR1 and SVGEGT as CDR2.

The rearrangement joined TRBV6-2 or TRBV6-3 to TRBJ2-2; the D gene cannot be named for sure. Sequencing was done on a sample of blood. This clonotype was sampled from a man younger than 35 with Graves' hyperthyroidism. The CDR3 in this case is CASCVSGELFF. The bases are TGTGCCAGTTGTGTGTCCGGGGAGCTGTTTTTT.